These 13 T cell receptor beta chains were all obtained from the same sample, sequenced in a study of blood T cells in healthy people across ages. Primers used in a second PCR of about 6 to 11 cycles were a sample-barcoded 5' primer and a J-beta primer mix. From the 5' RACE reads, TCRdb called clonotypes with MiXCR, one entry per CDR3 protein. The sample has about 780,000 distinct CDR3 sequences; roughly 24% are singletons. This sample was also put to use in a study of T cells of mothers and their children.

The sequenced sample consisted of blood. The receptors were gathered from a boy aged 5-17 years in good health.

There are a few counts of this clonotype. The V and J genes are TRBV29-1 and TRBJ1-1; the D is unclear. This CDR3 spans 8 amino acids. V was cut by 8 bases and J by 6 bases, with 4 bases left in between. Germline V gene lookup returns CDR1 SQVTM and CDR2 ANQGSEA. The CDR3: CSISEAFF. CDR3 DNA sequence: TGCAGCATCTCTGAAGCTTTCTTT.

Concerning this clonotype: This may be a read error: a much more frequent sequence differs by one nucleotide. This chain joins TRBV29-1 and TRBJ1-2, with 7 bases fitting TRBD1. In germline, CDR1 is SQVTM, CDR2 ANQGSEA. The CDR3 is 12 amino acids. After removal of 7 bases from V and 3 bases from J, the junction contained 5 bases not matched to a gene. CDR3 amino acids: CSADRTDYGYTF. Written as DNA, the CDR3 is TGCAGCGCGGACAGGACGGACTATGGCTACACCTTC.

This chain connects TRBV7-2 to TRBJ2-1, with D perhaps TRBD1 (6 bases). This CDR3 is 16 amino acids long. Germline V gives CDR1 SGHTA, CDR2 FQGNSA. Trimming left V 4 bases short and J 2 bases short, with 15 bases between. The CDR3 bases are TGTGCCAGCAGCTCGCGGACAGCCCGAACCTACAATGAGCAGTTCTTC. Its protein product is CASSSRTARTYNEQFF. Using reference TRBV7-2 and TRBJ2-1 for the parts outside the CDR3, the full variable domain is GAGVSQSPSNKVTEKGKDVELRCDPISGHTALYWYRQSLGQGLEFLIYFQGNSAPDKSGLPSDRFSAERTGGSVSTLTIQRTQQEDSAVYLCASSSRTARTYNEQFFGPGTRLTVL.

The chain couples TRBV3-1 to TRBJ2-7; D might be TRBD2 (6 bases). This CDR3 is 14 amino acids long. Germline V gene data show CDR1 as LGHDT and CDR2 as YNNKEL (reference sequence). V was trimmed by 6 bases and J by 3 bases, leaving 15 bases between them. CDR3 bases: TGTGCCAGCAGGCCCACGAGCGGGCACTACGAGCAGTACTTC. Translated, it gives CASRPTSGHYEQYF.

There are a few counts of this clonotype. This chain joins TRBV5-1 and TRBJ1-3; no clear D gene. The CDR3 length is 16 residues. V shed 7 bases and J shed 0 bases, with 17 bases lying between them. Germline CDR1 SGHRS, CDR2 YFSETQ. CDR3 DNA sequence: TGCGCCAGCGTTCTCAGCGGTTTGAGCTCTGGAAACACCATATATTTT. This sequence encodes CASVLSGLSSGNTIYF. Looking up the rest from reference TRBV5-1 and TRBJ1-3 gives the full variable domain: KAGVTQTPRYLIKTRGQQVTLSCSPISGHRSVSWYQQTPGQGLQFLFEYFSETQRNKGNFPGRFSGRQFSNSRSEMNVSTLELGDSALYLCASVLSGLSSGNTIYFGEGSWLTVV.

Only a few counts were recorded for this clonotype. The J gene is TRBJ2-2, the V gene TRBV15; D call uncertain. The CDR3 is made up of 15 amino acids. V was pared by 3 bases and J by 4 bases, with 12 bases between. CDR1 LNHNV and CDR2 YYDKDF come from the germline V gene (reference sequence). The CDR3 reads CATSSLKWGTGELFF. The CDR3 nucleotides read TGTGCCACCAGCAGTTTGAAGTGGGGCACCGGGGAGCTGTTTTTT.

This clonotype was detected a few times. The chain recombines TRBV12-3 or TRBV12-4 with TRBJ1-2; D remains unclear. This CDR3 has 13 residues. Deletions cut 5 bases from V and 6 bases from J, with 13 bases between. The CDR3 reads CASSPRQLHGYTF. The CDR3 bases are TGTGCCAGCAGTCCACGACAACTCCATGGCTACACCTTC.

This clonotype was seen a handful of times. The J gene is TRBJ1-2, the V gene TRBV7-2, with D possibly being TRBD1 (5 bases). This CDR3 comprises 14 residues. V was pared by 3 bases and J by 7 bases, with 15 bases between. CDR1 is SGHTA, CDR2 FQGNSA, per germline. The CDR3 sequence: CASSFAGGGTGYTF. The CDR3 bases are TGTGCCAGCAGCTTCGCTGGGGGGGGGACTGGCTACACCTTC.

This clonotype has at least ten counts. This chain connects TRBV10-3 to TRBJ2-5; D is undetermined. With 3 bases removed from V and 2 bases from J, the gap between germline ends came to 4 bases. Germline values: CDR1 ENHRY, CDR2 SYGVKD. The CDR3 is made up of 12 amino acids. The CDR3 reads CAISDRQETQYF. CDR3 coding DNA: TGTGCCATCAGTGACAGACAAGAGACCCAGTACTTC.

The sample holds a few counts of this clonotype. The V call is TRBV3-1, the J call TRBJ2-2, with TRBD1 matching over 7 bases. Germline V lookup: CDR1 LGHDT, CDR2 YNNKEL (reference sequence). The CDR3 contains 16 residues. The V and J ends lost 3 bases and 1 base, in that order; junction bases with no gene match: 5. CDR3 amino acids: CASSQKDRLNTGELFF. In DNA, the CDR3 is TGTGCCAGCAGCCAGAAGGACAGGCTGAACACCGGGGAGCTGTTTTTT.

The chain combines TRBV6-1 with TRBJ2-5; D is perhaps TRBD2 (5 bases). The CDR3 spans 14 residues. CDR1 is MNHNS, CDR2 SASEGT, per germline. Trimming took 7 bases from V and 5 from J, leaving 17 bases between them. Here the CDR3 reads CASTGDAASETQYF. CDR3 DNA sequence: TGTGCCAGCACCGGGGATGCGGCCTCGGAGACCCAGTACTTC.

This clonotype was seen ten or more times. V gene TRBV4-2 combines with J gene TRBJ1-6; D not certain. Between the trimmed V and J ends, which lost 3 bases and 0 bases, there was a span of 6 bases. Germline-derived CDR1 and CDR2 are LGHNA and YNFKEQ. The CDR3 has 15 residues. CDR3 protein: CASSQSSSYNSPLHF. The CDR3 region has the DNA TGTGCCAGCAGCCAGTCGAGCTCCTATAATTCACCCCTCCACTTT.

The CDR3 nucleotides are TGTGCCAGCAGTTTATCCCGAGGAGGGACCTATGGCTACACCTTC. This encodes CASSLSRGGTYGYTF. The V and J genes are TRBV27 and TRBJ1-2; maybe TRBD1 (5 bases). Germline CDR1 MNHEY, CDR2 SMNVEV (reference sequence). Trimming took 0 bases from V and 4 from J, leaving 12 bases between them. The length of the CDR3 is 15 residues.